This TCR beta chain was profiled in a study of CD8+ T cells in alopecia areata. Treatment defined: oral pan-JAK inhibitor, 5-10 mg twice daily. The authors extracted RNA and reverse transcribed it into cDNA as the sequencing template. TCRdb's copy holds only in-frame clones and misses some; the assay was immunoSEQ multiplex PCR. This sample carries about 220,000 clones, roughly 56% of them seen once, and the ten largest clones take 1.5% to 2%. Points from the study as a whole: The study also sequences resident alphabeta T cells of normal skin in scalp samples. Many expanded lesional clones persisted during tofacitinib (in both scalp and blood). Only a single nonresponder existed, so baseline CD8+ expansion links stay unclear. Higher clonality than in normal scalp was seen in lesional scalp, especially alopecia totalis/universalis.

The trim removed 6 bases at V and 6 bases at J, leaving 13 bases unmatched. The V gene's germline CDR1 is SQVTM and CDR2 ANQGSEA. The CDR3 has 16 amino acids. This clone occurred once. Antigen: not known. Material: CD4+ T cells sorted from blood, obtained at week 4, from a patient treated with tofacitinib. The chain recombines TRBV29-1 with TRBJ2-2; TRBD1 matches 10 bases. This TCR was recovered from a human donor with alopecia areata. CDR3 loop: CSVAVRDRGRAGELFF. Here the CDR3 DNA reads TGCAGCGTCGCGGTCCGGGACAGGGGTCGGGCCGGGGAGCTGTTTTTT.